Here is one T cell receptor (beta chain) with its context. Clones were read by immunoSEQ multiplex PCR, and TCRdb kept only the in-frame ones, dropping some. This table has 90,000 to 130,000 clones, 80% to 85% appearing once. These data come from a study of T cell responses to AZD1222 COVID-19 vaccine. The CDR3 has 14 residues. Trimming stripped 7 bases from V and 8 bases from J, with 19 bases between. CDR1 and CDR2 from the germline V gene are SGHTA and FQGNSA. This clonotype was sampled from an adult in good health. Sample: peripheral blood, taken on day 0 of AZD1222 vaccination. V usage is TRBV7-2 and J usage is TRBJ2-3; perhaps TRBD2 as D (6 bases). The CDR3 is CASTPGSLGSTQYF. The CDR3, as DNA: TGTGCCAGCACCCCAGGGAGTCTCGGGAGTACGCAGTATTTT.